The 9 T cell receptor beta chains below were found in one sample sequenced in a study of blood T cell repertoires in COVID-19. Some clones are missing from TCRdb's copy, which holds only in-frame ones; the method was immunoSEQ multiplex PCR. Here the sample spans 70,000 or so clones, roughly 71% being singletons. Specimen: peripheral blood. The source of these receptors is a man between 60 and 75 years old with COVID-19, enrolled during active disease.

This rearrangement joins TRBV7-2 to TRBJ2-3; D not certain. Trimming removed 1 base from V and 0 bases from J, with 5 bases in between. Germline V gene data show CDR1 as SGHTA and CDR2 as FQGNSA. This CDR3 has 14 amino acids. CDR3: CASSLDSSTDTQYF. The CDR3 DNA sequence: TGTGCCAGCAGCTTAGACTCAAGCACAGATACGCAGTATTTT.

The V gene is TRBV3-1 (or the pseudogene TRBV3-2), the J gene TRBJ2-7, with 9 bases fitting TRBD2. Per germline, CDR1 LGHDT and CDR2 YNNKEL (reference sequence). Trimming took 2 bases from V and 5 from J; bases not matched to a gene: 4. The CDR3 is 14 amino acids. The CDR3 is CASSQLAGAHEQYF. The CDR3 nucleotides read TGTGCCAGCAGCCAATTAGCGGGAGCCCACGAGCAGTACTTC.

V gene TRBV25-1 combines with J gene TRBJ2-3, with D maybe TRBD2 (6 bases). The CDR3 contains 12 residues. Germline loops: CDR1 MGHDK, CDR2 SYGVNS. Deletions cut 4 bases from V and 7 bases from J, with 9 bases between. The CDR3 sequence: CASSAGGNTQYF. CDR3 DNA: TGTGCCAGCAGTGCTGGGGGGAATACGCAGTATTTT.

This chain connects TRBV19 to TRBJ2-3, with 11 bases that match TRBD2. The CDR3 runs 15 residues. CDR1 and CDR2 (germline): LNHDA, SQIVND (reference sequence). With V trimmed by 4 bases and J by 5 bases, 5 bases remained unmatched. CDR3 in DNA: TGTGCCAGTAGTACTAGCGGGGGGTTGGGAGATACGCAGTATTTT. Protein: CASSTSGGLGDTQYF.

The chain recombines TRBV18 with TRBJ2-7; D is unclear. The CDR3 is 12 amino acids. Germline CDR1 is KGHSH and CDR2 is LQKENI. Deletions cut 6 bases from V and 0 bases from J, with 6 bases between. CDR3: CASSASSYEQYF. For the CDR3, the DNA is TGTGCCAGCTCCGCGTCCTCCTACGAGCAGTACTTC.

The rearrangement joins TRBV4-1 to TRBJ1-1, with D perhaps TRBD1 (5 bases). Trimming left V 1 base short and J 4 bases short, with 16 bases between. CDR1 is MGHRA, CDR2 YSYEKL, per germline. This CDR3 comprises 16 residues. In DNA, the CDR3 is TGCGCCAGCAGCCAAGGTGTGCAGGGATGGAGCACTGAAGCTTTCTTT. Amino acid sequence: CASSQGVQGWSTEAFF.

This chain links TRBV11-2 with TRBJ2-7, with 8 nucleotides matching TRBD2. The V and J ends lost 1 base and 2 bases, in that order; junction bases with no gene match: 7. Germline CDR1 SGHAT, CDR2 FQNNGV. The CDR3 has 16 residues. The CDR3 spells CASSLGAGVVPYEQYF. CDR3 sequence (DNA): TGTGCCAGCAGCTTAGGAGCGGGGGTTGTCCCCTACGAGCAGTACTTC.

The chain has TRBV4-2 and TRBJ1-2, with D hard to call. Germline V lookup: CDR1 LGHNA, CDR2 YNFKEQ. Trimming took 0 bases from V and 9 from J, leaving 14 bases between them. This CDR3 is built from 14 residues. The CDR3 spells CASSQENTLSRYTF. CDR3 coding DNA: TGTGCCAGCAGCCAAGAAAACACCCTCTCCCGCTACACCTTC.

V and J are TRBV4-1 and TRBJ2-4, with TRBD1 matching over 7 bases. This CDR3 region has 13 residues. In germline, CDR1 is MGHRA, CDR2 YSYEKL. Trimming at V came to 2 bases and at J to 9 bases, leaving 4 bases not matched to a gene. The CDR3: CASSQPGGIIQYF. The CDR3 DNA sequence: TGCGCCAGCAGCCAACCAGGGGGAATCATTCAGTACTTC.